These 30 T cell receptor beta chains share one sample of origin, sequenced in a study of a mutant IDH1 vaccine in newly diagnosed glioma. Time point reported: week 47, end of study. Topical imiquimod was applied with each vaccine dose, which held 300 ug of mutant IDH1 20-mer peptide. Clones were read by immunoSEQ multiplex PCR, and TCRdb kept only the in-frame ones, dropping some. The sample has about 56,000 clones, around 75% seen once. What these receptors recognize is not known. The sample was PBMCs, taken from a glioma patient whose treatment included an IDH1 peptide vaccine. The receptor source for this set is a man over 45 with glioma.

This clone turned up a few times. The chain combines TRBV7-8 with TRBJ2-5; maybe TRBD1 (6 bases). Germline values: CDR1 SGHVS, CDR2 FQNEAQ. Trimming took off 1 base at V and 3 bases at J, with 9 bases between the two ends. This CDR3 has 14 amino acids. The CDR3, as DNA: TGTGCCAGCAGCTTAGTTGCAGGGGAAGAGACCCAGTACTTC. The encoded protein is CASSLVAGEETQYF.

This CDR3 is CSVPWHAYF. The CDR3 DNA reads as TGCAGCGTTCCATGGCACGCGTATTTT. The chain has TRBV29-1 and TRBJ2-3, with D unclear. The CDR3 loop spans 9 amino acids. V was pared by 5 bases and J by 14 bases, with 11 bases between. Germline CDR1 SQVTM, CDR2 ANQGSEA.

V gene TRBV10-3 combines with J gene TRBJ1-5, with 7 bases identical to TRBD1. This CDR3 has 15 amino acids. Trimming cost V 4 bases and J 1 base; bases outside gene matches: 4. Germline V gives CDR1 ENHRY, CDR2 SYGVKD. This CDR3 is CAISGGTDSNQPQHF. The CDR3, as DNA: TGTGCCATCAGTGGTGGGACAGACAGCAATCAGCCCCAGCATTTT.

CDR3 protein: CASSLRGEGYQPQHF. The CDR3 DNA reads TGTGCCAGCAGCCTACGGGGGGAGGGATATCAGCCCCAGCATTTT. The chain combines TRBV27 with TRBJ1-5; tentatively, D is TRBD1 (5 bases). V lost 6 bases, J lost 5 bases, and 17 bases lay in between. The CDR3 is 15 residues long. Germline loops: CDR1 MNHEY, CDR2 SMNVEV (reference sequence).

J is TRBJ1-1 and V is TRBV2; D gene ambiguous. The CDR3 runs 13 residues. The V gene's germline CDR1 is SNHLY and CDR2 FYNNEI. V lost 8 bases and J 8 bases, leaving 18 bases between the germline ends. This chain's CDR3 is CASQRMKQAEAFF. In nucleotides, the CDR3 is TGTGCCAGCCAGAGAATGAAGCAGGCCGAAGCTTTCTTT.

This clone was recorded only once. The J gene is TRBJ2-7, the V gene TRBV10-3, with D possibly being TRBD1 (6 bases). Trimming removed 6 bases from V and 4 bases from J, with 22 bases in between. This CDR3 has 16 amino acids. Germline V gene sequence: CDR1 ENHRY, CDR2 SYGVKD. The CDR3 nucleotides are TGTGCCATCAGCTTAATTCAGGGGTCCCCTCCTTACGAGCAGTACTTC. Protein product: CAISLIQGSPPYEQYF.

V gene TRBV28 combines with J gene TRBJ2-3; D possibly corresponds to TRBD2 (6 bases). The CDR3 has 15 amino acids. The ends were cut back, 7 bases at V and 0 bases at J, with 14 bases in the middle. CDR1 is MDHEN, CDR2 SYDVKM, per germline. The CDR3 spells CASNPPGLSTDTQYF. The CDR3 DNA follows: TGTGCCAGCAACCCCCCGGGACTGAGCACAGATACGCAGTATTTT.

The chain is built from TRBV2 and TRBJ1-5; TRBD1 aligns across 7 bases. Germline V gene data show CDR1 as SNHLY and CDR2 as FYNNEI. CDR3 length: 13 amino acids. V gave up 5 bases and J gave up 5 bases; unmatched junction bases: 3. CDR3 sequence reads: CASSRTGDQPQHF. CDR3 nucleotide sequence: TGTGCCAGCAGTAGAACAGGGGATCAGCCCCAGCATTTT.

The chain is built from TRBV7-2 and TRBJ2-3; possibly TRBD2 for D (7 bases). Germline V CDR1 and CDR2: SGHTA, FQGNSA. Between the trimmed V and J ends, which lost 3 bases and 2 bases, there was a span of 12 bases. The CDR3 is 15 residues long. CDR3 amino acids: CASSFRGADTDTQYF. Here the CDR3 DNA reads TGTGCCAGCAGCTTTCGGGGGGCGGACACAGATACGCAGTATTTT.

CDR3 loop: CASSFGSGGKAYEQYF. Here the CDR3 DNA reads TGTGCCAGCAGCTTTGGTAGCGGGGGGAAGGCCTACGAGCAGTACTTC. The rearrangement links TRBV5-4 to TRBJ2-7; 10 bases agree with TRBD2. The CDR3 consists of 16 residues. The germline V gene encodes CDR1 SGHNT and CDR2 YYREEE (reference sequence). Unmatched junction bases numbered 7, after V lost 2 bases and J lost 2 bases. The full variable domain, in which reference TRBV5-4 and TRBJ2-7 provide the parts outside the CDR3, is ETGVTQSPTHLIKTRGQQVTLRCSSQSGHNTVSWYQQALGQGPQFIFQYYREEENGRGNFPPRFSGLQFPNYSSELNVNALELDDSALYLCASSFGSGGKAYEQYFGPGTRLTVT.

V gene TRBV20-1 combines with J gene TRBJ2-4, with no clear D. From germline, CDR1 is DFQATT and CDR2 SNEGSKA (reference sequence). The CDR3 length is 10 residues. The V gene lost 5 bases and the J gene lost 6 bases, with 5 bases spanning the gap. CDR3: CSAYRNIQYF. The CDR3 DNA follows: TGCAGTGCTTACAGAAACATTCAGTACTTC.

The chain recombines TRBV10-3 with TRBJ1-6; D is possibly TRBD1 (5 bases). CDR1 and CDR2 from the germline V gene are ENHRY and SYGVKD. Deletions cut 6 bases from V and 6 bases from J, with 12 bases between. This CDR3 is 14 amino acids long. The DNA for the CDR3 is TGTGCCATCAGGCAGGGTTCGGGTAATTCACCCCTCCACTTT. Amino acids: CAIRQGSGNSPLHF.

The rearrangement links TRBV19 to TRBJ1-5; possibly TRBD1 for D (6 bases). The germline V gene has CDR1 LNHDA and CDR2 SQIVND (reference sequence). The CDR3 is made up of 14 amino acids. Trimming stripped 7 bases from V and 7 bases from J, with 17 bases between. The CDR3 DNA is TGTGCCAGTAATCAGGGGCGAGGTGACCAGCCCCAGCATTTT. Translation: CASNQGRGDQPQHF.

The CDR3 DNA sequence: TGTGCCAGCAGGACAAGAGCCAACCAAGAGACCCAGTACTTC. Its protein is CASRTRANQETQYF. The genes are TRBV2 and TRBJ2-5; D is uncertain. This CDR3 is 14 amino acids long. With 6 bases removed from V and 0 bases from J, the gap between germline ends came to 11 bases. CDR1 is SNHLY, CDR2 FYNNEI, per germline.

Only a few counts were recorded for this clone. The V call is TRBV10-3, the J call TRBJ1-6; D remains ambiguous. The CDR3 contains 14 residues. In germline, CDR1 is ENHRY, CDR2 SYGVKD. Trimming pared 4 bases from V and 9 bases from J, leaving 13 bases between. For the CDR3, the DNA is TGTGCCATCAGTGCGTCTATGAGTGGTTCACCCCTCCACTTT. Translation gives CAISASMSGSPLHF.

The chain recombines TRBV11-2 with TRBJ2-7, with 7 bases identical to TRBD2. Germline lookup yields CDR1 SGHAT and CDR2 FQNNGV. V trimming: 0 bases; J trimming: 4 bases; junction bases outside the gene matches: 3. The CDR3 is 14 amino acids. DNA for the CDR3: TGTGCCAGCAGCTTAGAGCCTAGCGGTTACGAGCAGTACTTC. Encoded protein: CASSLEPSGYEQYF.

The gene calls are TRBV9 and TRBJ1-3; no reliable D call. The CDR3 loop spans 14 amino acids. CDR1 and CDR2 from the germline V gene are SGDLS and YYNGEE. The V and J ends lost 0 bases and 0 bases respectively, with 4 bases between them. The CDR3, as DNA: TGTGCCAGCAGCGTAGGTAACTCTGGAAACACCATATATTTT. This sequence encodes CASSVGNSGNTIYF.

J is TRBJ1-6 and V is TRBV6-5; the D is unclear. V was cut by 4 bases and J by 10 bases, with 8 bases left in between. The CDR3 loop spans 12 amino acids. The germline CDR1 and CDR2 sequences are MNHEY and SVGAGI. CDR3 residues: CASSFPGSPLHF. CDR3 DNA: TGTGCCAGCAGTTTCCCGGGGTCACCCCTCCACTTT.

This chain connects TRBV6-5 to TRBJ1-5, with 7 bases aligning to TRBD1. This CDR3 comprises 14 residues. Losses at the gene ends were 6 bases for V and 2 bases for J; bases not matched to a gene: 4. Looked up from germline, CDR1 is MNHEY and CDR2 is SVGAGI. The CDR3 DNA reads as TGTGCCAGCAGACTCACAGGGGGCAATCAGCCCCAGCATTTT. Amino acids: CASRLTGGNQPQHF.

This clone was detected only a few times. J is TRBJ1-5 and V is TRBV30; D is unclear. V dropped 1 base and J dropped 4 bases, with 11 bases sitting between them. The germline CDR1 and CDR2 sequences are GTSNPN and SVGIG (reference sequence). The CDR3 has 14 amino acids. The CDR3 is CAWSAHSPNQPQHF. The CDR3 DNA follows: TGTGCCTGGAGTGCCCACTCGCCTAATCAGCCCCAGCATTTT.

The J gene is TRBJ1-1, the V gene TRBV7-2; TRBD1 agrees at 9 bases. Germline V gene sequence: CDR1 SGHTA, CDR2 FQGNSA. This CDR3 comprises 13 residues. Trimming cost V 5 bases and J 9 bases; bases outside gene matches: 7. As DNA, the CDR3 is TGTGCCAGCAGCGTCCCGGGACAGGGTCAAGCTTTCTTT. Its translation: CASSVPGQGQAFF.

The chain employs TRBV2 and TRBJ2-7, with 9 bases lining up with TRBD2. CDR3 length: 15 residues. V lost 6 bases to trimming and J lost 2 bases; unmatched junction nucleotides: 8. The V gene's germline CDR1 is SNHLY and CDR2 FYNNEI. DNA for the CDR3: TGTGCCAGCAGCCTCGCGGGGGGGTTCACCTACGAGCAGTACTTC. Its protein is CASSLAGGFTYEQYF.

The V call is TRBV2, the J call TRBJ1-5; possible D gene TRBD1, 6 bases. The CDR3 is 15 residues long. V lost 5 bases and J lost 3, with 14 bases in between. CDR1 SNHLY and CDR2 FYNNEI come from the germline V gene. The CDR3 nucleotides are TGTGCCAGCAGTCGGACAGACACTTACAATCAGCCCCAGCATTTT. As protein: CASSRTDTYNQPQHF.

This chain connects TRBV5-1 to TRBJ1-1; perhaps TRBD1 as D (6 bases). V lost 4 bases and J 1 base, leaving 8 bases between the germline ends. This CDR3 has 13 residues. Looked up from germline, CDR1 is SGHRS and CDR2 is YFSETQ. The CDR3 region has the DNA TGCGCCAGCAGCGCACAGGGGAACACTGAAGCTTTCTTT. It specifies CASSAQGNTEAFF.

The V call is TRBV28, the J call TRBJ1-2; 8 positions agree with TRBD1. V lost 9 bases to trimming and J lost 8 bases; unmatched junction nucleotides: 11. CDR3 size: 13 residues. Germline values: CDR1 MDHEN, CDR2 SYDVKM. The CDR3 spells CASRTGRVSGYTF. The CDR3 DNA reads TGTGCCAGTCGGACAGGGCGGGTAAGCGGCTACACCTTC.

The chain has TRBV29-1 and TRBJ2-7; 8 nucleotides match TRBD2. The V gene end was trimmed by 4 bases and the J gene end by 1 base; junction bases not matched to a gene: 3. From germline, CDR1 is SQVTM and CDR2 ANQGSEA. CDR3 length equals 13 residues. The CDR3 is CSVGRGASYEQYF. As DNA, the CDR3 is TGCAGCGTTGGGCGGGGGGCTTCCTACGAGCAGTACTTC.

The chain carries TRBV5-4 and TRBJ1-1, with 9 nucleotides matching TRBD1. V shed 5 bases, J shed 5 bases, and the junction held 7 bases outside the gene matches. This CDR3 contains 14 residues. Germline values: CDR1 SGHNT, CDR2 YYREEE (reference sequence). The CDR3 region has the DNA TGTGCCAGCAGACAGGACAGGGGTCGGACTGAAGCTTTCTTT. Protein sequence: CASRQDRGRTEAFF.

This clone has just a few counts. The V gene is TRBV2, the J gene TRBJ1-1; D not certain. V dropped 8 bases and J dropped 1 base, with 11 bases sitting between them. The CDR3 is made up of 13 amino acids. Germline CDR1 SNHLY, CDR2 FYNNEI. The CDR3, as DNA: TGTGCCAGCGGGGAGCGGACGAACACTGAAGCTTTCTTT. Protein: CASGERTNTEAFF.

The chain recombines TRBV5-6 with TRBJ1-5; 7 nucleotides align to TRBD1. CDR3 size: 16 residues. Germline CDR1 is SGHDT and CDR2 is YYEEEE. Trimming removed 4 bases from V and 1 base from J; junction bases left unmatched: 8. The CDR3 bases are TGTGCCAGCAGCGCCCGGACAGGTGCCAGCAATCAGCCCCAGCATTTT. Translation gives CASSARTGASNQPQHF.

J is TRBJ1-2 and V is TRBV30; possibly TRBD1 for D (6 bases). Germline values: CDR1 GTSNPN, CDR2 SVGIG (reference sequence). The CDR3 runs to 14 residues. V shed 2 bases and J shed 7 bases, with 17 bases lying between them. CDR3 region: CAWSRQGSRCGYTF. The CDR3 DNA is TGTGCCTGGAGTAGGCAGGGGAGTAGATGTGGCTACACCTTC.